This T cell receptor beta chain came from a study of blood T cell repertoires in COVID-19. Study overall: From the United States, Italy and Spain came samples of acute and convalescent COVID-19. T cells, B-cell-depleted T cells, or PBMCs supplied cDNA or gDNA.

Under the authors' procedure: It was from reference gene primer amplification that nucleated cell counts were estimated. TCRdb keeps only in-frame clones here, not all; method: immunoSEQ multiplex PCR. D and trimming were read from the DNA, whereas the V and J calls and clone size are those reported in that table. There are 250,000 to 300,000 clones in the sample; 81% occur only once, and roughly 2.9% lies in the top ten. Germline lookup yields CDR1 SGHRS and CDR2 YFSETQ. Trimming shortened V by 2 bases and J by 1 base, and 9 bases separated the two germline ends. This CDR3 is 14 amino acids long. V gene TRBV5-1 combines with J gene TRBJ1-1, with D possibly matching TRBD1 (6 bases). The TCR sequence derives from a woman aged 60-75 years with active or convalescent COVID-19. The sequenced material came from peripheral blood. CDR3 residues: CASSFWTANTEAFF. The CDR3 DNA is TGCGCCAGCAGCTTTTGGACAGCGAACACTGAAGCTTTCTTT.